This T cell receptor beta chain appears in the sequencing data of a study of Ad26.COV2.S vaccination and SARS-CoV-2 variants. Study overall: Of the COV1001 trial arms, the Ad26.COV2.S arm included the donor. The study gave Ad26.COV2.S intramuscularly, once or twice 56 days apart. General study findings and limits: While placebo recipients had lower spike-specific TCR breadth, vaccine recipients had more. Total responses of T cells may have been underestimated by the analyses of TCR breadth and depth.

CDR3 length: 18 residues. Losses at the gene ends were 5 bases for V and 4 bases for J; bases not matched to a gene: 20. Germline CDR1 is SEHNR and CDR2 is FQNEAQ (reference sequence). Note on this clone: Its antigen remains unknown.

Treatment of the sample: some 20 received Ad26.COV2.S at low or high dose, single or two shots; about 5 received placebo; per-sample allocation not given. Sample collection was performed on day 63 after the first vaccine or placebo injection. The protocol was immunoSEQ multiplex PCR, while the TCRdb copy is restricted to in-frame clones and leaves out a portion. This table has 440,000 or so clones, 90% appearing once. V usage is TRBV7-9 and J usage is TRBJ2-7; TRBD1 matches at 7 bases. The sequence came from a person aged 18 to 59 who received the Ad26.COV2.S COVID-19 vaccine or a placebo. The starting material was peripheral blood, obtained in a trial of Ad26.COV2.S vaccine versus placebo. CDR3 sequence: CASSELGDSSAGVYEQYF. DNA of the CDR3: TGTGCCAGCAGCGAGCTAGGGGACAGTTCAGCCGGAGTTTACGAGCAGTACTTC.